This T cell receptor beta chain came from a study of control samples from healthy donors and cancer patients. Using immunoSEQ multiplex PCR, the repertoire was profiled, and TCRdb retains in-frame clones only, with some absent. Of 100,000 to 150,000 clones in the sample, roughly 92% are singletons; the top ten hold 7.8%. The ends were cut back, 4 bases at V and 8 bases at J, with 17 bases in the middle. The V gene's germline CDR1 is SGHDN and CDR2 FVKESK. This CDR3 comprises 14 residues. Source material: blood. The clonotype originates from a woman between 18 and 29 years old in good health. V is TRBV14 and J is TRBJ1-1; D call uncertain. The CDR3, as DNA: TGTGCCAGCAGCCGTAGACCAGAGAGGGCCGAAGCTTTCTTT. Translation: CASSRRPERAEAFF.